The rows below give T cell receptor beta chains drawn from one sample of a study of blood T cell repertoires in COVID-19. Measured with immunoSEQ multiplex PCR; TCRdb has only the in-frame clones, and not every one. The sample contains about 110,000 clones, just over 75% of which appear only once. Sample: peripheral blood. The source of these receptors is a woman of 80 years or more with acute or convalescent COVID-19. Each CDR3 is given with its conserved first and last residue. Each record gives: D gene, J gene, V gene, clone size, CDR3 DNA, CDR3 protein. The D gene is left open where the match is weak. Size is omitted from some rows. Given values are once, few, many or a class for expanded clones.

>.|TRBJ1-4|TRBV28|.
TGTGCCAGCAGTTCGGTGGGTGAGGATGAAAAACTGTTTTTT
CASSSVGEDEKLFF
>TRBD1|TRBJ2-7|TRBV18|.
TGTGCCAGCTCAAGGGACAGCCTCTCCTACGAGCAGTACTTC
CASSRDSLSYEQYF
>TRBD1|TRBJ2-5|TRBV19|.
TGTGCCAGTAGTGTGGACAGGGAAAAGACCCAGTACTTC
CASSVDREKTQYF
>.|TRBJ1-2|TRBV29-1|.
TGCAGCGTTGATGCGCGGCTCCTTTATGGCTACACCTTC
CSVDARLLYGYTF
>.|TRBJ1-5|TRBV7-9|.
TGTGCCAGCAGCTCACCTTTGCCAGGGGCTGGGATACATTTT
CASSSPLPGAGIHF
>TRBD1|TRBJ1-4|TRBV19|.
TGTGCCAGTAGTACACCGGGACAGGGGAGTGAAAAACTGTTTTTT
CASSTPGQGSEKLFF
>TRBD2|TRBJ2-1|TRBV27|many
TGTGCCAGCGGTCTCCTAGCGGGAGGCGGTATCTACAATGAGCAGTTCTTC
CASGLLAGGGIYNEQFF
>TRBD1|TRBJ1-1|TRBV5-4|.
TGTGCCAGCAGATGGGATACAGGGGGGACTGAAGCTTTCTTT
CASRWDTGGTEAFF
>TRBD1|TRBJ1-6|TRBV27|few
TGTGCCAGCAGTCTCGACAGGGATCCGCGTTATAATTCACCCCTCCACTTT
CASSLDRDPRYNSPLHF
>.|TRBJ1-6|TRBV3-1/TRBV3-2|.
TGTGCCAGCAGCCAAGTTTCAGGCCTCTCCTATAATTCACCCCTCCACTTT
CASSQVSGLSYNSPLHF
>TRBD2|TRBJ2-7|TRBV19|.
TGTGCCAGTAGTCCCCTTAGCGGGAGCTACGAGCAGTACTTC
CASSPLSGSYEQYF
>.|TRBJ2-7|TRBV7-2|.
TGTGCCAGCAGCTTAGGGCCCAGCGGAATCTACGAGCAGTACTTC
CASSLGPSGIYEQYF
>TRBD1|TRBJ2-1|TRBV4-3|.
TGCGCCAGCGCCCTTCGACAGGGAATAAATGAGCAGTTCTTC
CASALRQGINEQFF
>.|TRBJ1-1|TRBV19|.
TGTGCCAGTAGTATGGGACTCCGAGGGACTGAAGCTTTCTTT
CASSMGLRGTEAFF
>.|TRBJ2-7|TRBV6-5|.
TGTGCCAGCAGTTACGGGGGCAAAACCTACGAGCAGTACTTC
CASSYGGKTYEQYF
>.|TRBJ1-1|TRBV6-2/TRBV6-3|.
TGTGCCAGCAGTTACCTAGGTGAAGCTTTCTTT
CASSYLGEAFF
>.|TRBJ1-4|TRBV7-9|.
TGTGCCAGCAGCTACCCGGAGGACCTCCCCGGGCCTAATGAAAAACTGTTTTTT
CASSYPEDLPGPNEKLFF
>TRBD1|TRBJ1-2|TRBV5-5|.
TGTGCCAGCAGCTGGGGAGACAGGGGGCTCTATGGCTACACCTTC
CASSWGDRGLYGYTF
>TRBD2|TRBJ2-3|TRBV19|.
TGTGCCAGTAGTATGTGGTCAGAGCGGGGGGGCCTTACAGATACGCAGTATTTT
CASSMWSERGGLTDTQYF
>.|TRBJ2-1|TRBV5-3|.
TGTGCCAGAAGCCTAGGGGCATACAATGAGCAGTTCTTC
CARSLGAYNEQFF
>.|TRBJ2-2|TRBV10-3|.
TGTGCCATCAGTGAGGGGACAACCAACACCGGGGAGCTGTTTTTT
CAISEGTTNTGELFF
>.|TRBJ1-5|TRBV6-5|.
TGTGCCAGCAGTTACTCACAGGGACATCAGCCCCAGCATTTT
CASSYSQGHQPQHF
>.|TRBJ2-3|TRBV27|.
TGTGCCAGCAGTTCCCCCCGAATAGCGCCCTTCACAGATACGCAGTATTTT
CASSSPRIAPFTDTQYF
>TRBD2|TRBJ2-2|TRBV5-1|few
TGCGCCAGCAGCCCAAGCGGGGGAAGTACCGGGGAGCTGTTTTTT
CASSPSGGSTGELFF
>.|TRBJ1-1|TRBV5-6|.
TGTGCCAGCAGCTTATTCCGACGACAGAACACTGAAGCTTTCTTT
CASSLFRRQNTEAFF
>.|TRBJ2-5|TRBV2|.
TGTGCCGGAAGGTCTGCCGCAAGGGGGATTCAAGAGACCCAGTACTTC
CAGRSAARGIQETQYF
>.|TRBJ2-2|TRBV18|.
TGTGCCAGCTCACCATTTCCAGCGGGTAACACCGGGGAGCTGTTTTTT
CASSPFPAGNTGELFF
>TRBD2|TRBJ2-3|TRBV5-4|.
TGTGCCAGCAGACGGACTAGCGGCCTCACAGATACGCAGTATTTT
CASRRTSGLTDTQYF
>.|TRBJ1-3|TRBV7-2|.
TGTGCCAGCAGCCCCACTTGGGCCTCTGGAAACACCATATATTTT
CASSPTWASGNTIYF
>TRBD1|TRBJ1-6|TRBV19|.
TGTGCCAGTAGCAGGGACAGGAGGGACTCACCCCTCCACTTT
CASSRDRRDSPLHF
>.|TRBJ1-5|TRBV5-3|.
TGTGCCAGAAGCTACCCCCGGACACATAGCAATCAGCCCCAGCATTTT
CARSYPRTHSNQPQHF
>.|TRBJ1-1|TRBV28|few
TGTGCCAGCTTCCGGGTCACCACTGAAGCTTTCTTT
CASFRVTTEAFF
>TRBD2|TRBJ2-7|TRBV7-7|.
TGTGCTAGCAGGTTGCTAGCGGGGGGCTTCAACGAGCAGTACTTC
CASRLLAGGFNEQYF
>.|TRBJ2-7|TRBV7-2|.
TGTGCCAGCAGCTTGGAGGTCGGACTATTCGACTACGAGCAGTACTTC
CASSLEVGLFDYEQYF
>.|TRBJ2-1|TRBV14|.
TGTGCCAGCAAAGCAGGGGAATTTACCAATGAGCAGTTCTTC
CASKAGEFTNEQFF
>.|TRBJ2-7|TRBV7-2|once
TGTGCCAGCAGCCGTGTCTCCTACGAGCAGTACTTC
CASSRVSYEQYF
>.|TRBJ1-2|TRBV12-3/TRBV12-4|.
TGTGCCAGCAGTTTCAGGGTAGAAGATGGCTACACCTTC
CASSFRVEDGYTF
>TRBD2|TRBJ2-1|TRBV5-6|.
TGTGCCAGCAGCTTGCCCCTAGCGGGTTCCCCCTCTACCTACAATGAGCAGTTCTTC
CASSLPLAGSPSTYNEQFF
>TRBD1|TRBJ1-5|TRBV30|.
TGTGCCTGTACCGGGACAGCCACGGCAGGCAATCAGCCCCAGCATTTT
CACTGTATAGNQPQHF
>.|TRBJ2-7|TRBV3-1/TRBV3-2|.
TGTGCCAGCAGTCAACAGGGAACCTCCTACGAGCAGTACTTC
CASSQQGTSYEQYF
>.|TRBJ1-2|TRBV18|few
TGTGCCAGCTCACCAGGAACAGCCGACTATGGCTACACCTTC
CASSPGTADYGYTF
>.|TRBJ1-2|TRBV10-2|.
TGCGCCAGCAGTGTCACGGTCGACTATGGCTACACCTTC
CASSVTVDYGYTF
>.|TRBJ1-5|TRBV5-8|.
TGTGCCAGCAGGAAGGAGGGGAGGATCCAGCCCCAGCATTTT
CASRKEGRIQPQHF
>TRBD2|TRBJ2-3|TRBV27|.
TGTGCCAGCAGTTTACGGGTAGCGGGAGATGTCGATACGCAGTATTTT
CASSLRVAGDVDTQYF
>.|TRBJ2-5|TRBV11-2|.
TGTGCCAGCAGCTTAGCCGAGTTGTGGGAGACCCAGTACTTC
CASSLAELWETQYF
>TRBD1|TRBJ1-1|TRBV2|.
TGTGCCAGCACCCCCGAAGGGGGCCTAACGGGGGCTTTCTTT
CASTPEGGLTGAFF
>.|TRBJ1-5|TRBV5-8|.
TGTGCCAGCAGCACCCGCCGGGACACCAATAGCAATCAGCCCCAGCATTTT
CASSTRRDTNSNQPQHF
>TRBD2|TRBJ2-1|TRBV3-1/TRBV3-2|.
TGTGCCAGCAGCCAAGGTGCTAGCGGTAAGCAGTTCTTC
CASSQGASGKQFF
>.|TRBJ2-7|TRBV3-1/TRBV3-2|.
TGTGCCAGCAGCCAGGCGGGCGGGGGCCCCTACGAGCAGTACTTC
CASSQAGGGPYEQYF
>.|TRBJ2-7|TRBV15|.
TGTGCCACCAGCAGGGCAGGCCAAGGCTACGAGCAGTACTTC
CATSRAGQGYEQYF
>.|TRBJ1-5|TRBV6-5|.
TGTGCCAGCAGAGCGGGAGAGTCGAATCAGCCCCAGCATTTT
CASRAGESNQPQHF
>.|TRBJ2-5|TRBV7-2|.
TGTGCCAGCAGCCCACTAGTATCAGGGGGGGAGACCCAGTACTTC
CASSPLVSGGETQYF
>.|TRBJ2-1|TRBV11-2|.
TGTGCCAGCACCGTAAGGGGGGGAATATACAATGAGCAGTTCTTC
CASTVRGGIYNEQFF
>TRBD2|TRBJ2-7|TRBV10-2|.
TGCGCCAGCCTGGGACTAGCGGGACCTCCCTACGAGCAGTACTTC
CASLGLAGPPYEQYF
>.|TRBJ2-1|TRBV6-4|.
TGTGCCAGCAGTGAATCTCTGCGGCGAAGCTCCTACAATGAGCAGTTCTTC
CASSESLRRSSYNEQFF
>.|TRBJ1-1|TRBV4-1|.
TGCGCCAGCAGCCAGGAGAGATCCCGGGCTTTCTTT
CASSQERSRAFF
>TRBD1|TRBJ1-6|TRBV5-1|.
TGCGCCAGCAGCTTCGGACAGGACTCCTATAATTCACCCCTCCACTTT
CASSFGQDSYNSPLHF
>.|TRBJ1-5|TRBV18|.
TGTGCCAGCTCACCAATAAGTCCGAGCGCCGGGGAAAGCAATCAGCCCCAGCATTTT
CASSPISPSAGESNQPQHF
>TRBD2|TRBJ2-5|TRBV20-1|.
TGCAGTGCTAGTGATCCTAGCGGGTGGTGGGGAGAGACCCAGTACTTC
CSASDPSGWWGETQYF
>TRBD2|TRBJ2-5|TRBV4-2|once
TGTGCCAGCAGCCAAGCCGAAAAAGCGGGGGGCCGGGAGACCCAGTACTTC
CASSQAEKAGGRETQYF